The 32 T cell receptor beta chains below all came from one sample that was sequenced in a study of T cell repertoires in cytomegalovirus infection. Antigens of these TCRs are unknown. TCRdb reprocessed the reads with MiXCR, giving one entry per CDR3 protein. The sample holds 700,000 to 950,000 distinct CDR3 sequences, about 30% seen once. Sequences were derived from cultured CD8+ T cells from PBMCs, sampled from culture after CMV antigen stimulation. These receptors were obtained from a human donor in good health (CMV status not recorded). Some clones in this sample may be carry-over from other donors' samples.

Points on this clonotype: A much larger clone is a single base away; this may be a read error. CDR3 in DNA: TGTGCCAACAGCTCACGAGAGACAGGGAACGAGCAGTACTTC. Its translation: CANSSRETGNEQYF. The chain is built from TRBV7-9 and TRBJ2-7, with 7 positions matching TRBD1. The CDR3 has 14 amino acids. CDR1 and CDR2 (germline): SEHNR, FQNEAQ (reference sequence).

Comments on this clonotype: An end of the junction differs from the germline gene, which may be a read error. The rearrangement uses TRBV2 and TRBJ1-2; tentative D call: TRBD1 (6 bases). The germline gives CDR1 SNHLY, CDR2 FYNNEI. The CDR3 is made up of 15 amino acids. The CDR3 sequence is CASPLMAGDYYGYTF. In DNA form, the CDR3 reads TGTGCCAGCCCTTTAATGGCAGGGGATTACTACGGCTACACCTTC.

This chain connects TRBV12-5 to TRBJ1-4, with 10 bases aligning to TRBD1. Germline V gene sequence: CDR1 LGHNT, CDR2 FRNRAP. Germline trimming cut 3 bases from V and 7 bases from J; bases unmatched to any gene: 14. The CDR3 runs 18 residues. Here the CDR3 DNA reads TGTGCTAGTGGTTTTATGACAGGGGGCGGCACGGATGGTGAAAAACTGTTTTTT. Its protein product is CASGFMTGGGTDGEKLFF.

The V and J genes are TRBV14 and TRBJ2-1; tentatively, D is TRBD1 (6 bases). Trimming removed 3 bases from V and 0 bases from J, with 12 bases in between. CDR1 is SGHDN and CDR2 is FVKESK in the germline V gene. The CDR3 runs 16 residues. The CDR3: CASSQPEQGSYNEQFF. The DNA for the CDR3 is TGTGCCAGCAGCCAGCCGGAACAGGGCTCCTACAATGAGCAGTTCTTC. The full variable domain, with the rest looked up from reference TRBV14 and TRBJ2-1, is EAGVTQFPSHSVIEKGQTVTLRCDPISGHDNLYWYRRVMGKEIKFLLHFVKESKQDESGMPNNRFLAERTGGTYSTLKVQPAELEDSGVYFCASSQPEQGSYNEQFFGPGTRLTVL.

J is TRBJ2-7 and V is TRBV3-1; D remains unclear. V was clipped by 3 bases and J by 3 bases, with 9 bases between them. Germline V gene data show CDR1 as LGHDT and CDR2 as YNNKEL (reference sequence). This CDR3 region has 13 residues. In DNA form, the CDR3 reads TGTGCCAGCAGCCATGGGATTTTCTACGAGCAGTACGTC. Residues: CASSHGIFYEQYV.

The gene calls are TRBV7-6 and TRBJ2-1; D is undetermined. The V end was cut by 0 bases, the J end by 0 bases, with 15 bases between. This CDR3 region has 18 residues. The germline CDR1 and CDR2 sequences are SGHVS and FNYEAQ. The CDR3 is CASSLAQAGPFSYNEQFF. The CDR3 nucleotides read TGTGCCAGCAGCTTAGCGCAGGCAGGTCCATTCTCCTACAATGAGCAGTTCTTC.

This chain uses TRBV7-2 with TRBJ2-3; D uncertain. Germline loops: CDR1 SGHTA, CDR2 FQGNSA. The CDR3 length is 14 residues. Deletions cut 3 bases from V and 3 bases from J, with 10 bases between. CDR3 amino acids: CASSFGRKTDTQYF. CDR3 sequence (DNA): TGTGCCAGCAGCTTCGGCCGAAAAACAGATACGCAGTATTTT.

The chain has TRBV5-8 and TRBJ2-6; TRBD1 aligns across 9 bases. The V gene's germline CDR1 is SGHTS and CDR2 YDEGEE. The CDR3 is 17 amino acids. V lost 7 bases, J lost 0 bases, and 8 bases stayed unmatched. The CDR3: CASPRDRDPSGANVLTF. The CDR3 bases are TGTGCCAGCCCGAGGGACAGGGATCCCTCTGGGGCCAACGTCCTGACTTTC.

This clonotype was seen more than once but under ten times. The CDR3 is CASSLAGEQYV. The CDR3 bases are TGTGCCAGCAGCTTGGCAGGGGAGCAGTACGTC. The chain recombines TRBV5-6 with TRBJ2-7; possible D gene TRBD1, 5 bases. CDR3 length equals 11 residues. Germline V CDR1 and CDR2: SGHDT, YYEEEE. Trimming took 0 bases from V and 7 from J, leaving 5 bases between them.

This clonotype is a singleton in its sample. A read error is possible here, since a much larger clone lies one base away. The V gene is TRBV7-9, the J gene TRBJ2-5, with 10 positions matching TRBD1. CDR3 size: 16 residues. Germline CDR1 SEHNR, CDR2 FQNEAQ (reference sequence). This chain's CDR3 is CVSSSWTGGIQETQYF. The CDR3 region has the DNA TGTGTCAGCAGCTCCTGGACAGGGGGGATCCAAGAGACCCAGTACTTC.

V gene TRBV4-1 combines with J gene TRBJ1-1; 10 positions match TRBD1. Per germline, CDR1 MGHRA and CDR2 YSYEKL. With 1 base clipped from V and 3 bases from J, the junction kept 8 bases outside the gene matches. This CDR3 region has 17 residues. CDR3 nucleotides: TGCGCCAGCAGCCAAGTTGGACAGGGGGGTATGGACACTGAAGCTTTCTTT. This gives the protein CASSQVGQGGMDTEAFF.

In this sample, this clonotype turned up a few times. CDR3 sequence: CASSLNRGFAEAFF. As DNA, the CDR3 is TGTGCCAGCAGTTTAAACAGGGGCTTCGCTGAAGCTTTCTTT. This chain joins TRBV27 and TRBJ1-1; 7 bases map to TRBD1. The trim removed 2 bases at V and 6 bases at J, leaving 6 bases unmatched. CDR3 length equals 14 residues. From germline, CDR1 is MNHEY and CDR2 SMNVEV (reference sequence).

The genes are TRBV6-1 and TRBJ1-6; D remains ambiguous. Germline assignment: CDR1 MNHNS and CDR2 SASEGT. Between the trimmed V and J ends, which lost 5 bases and 8 bases, there was a span of 7 bases. The CDR3 runs to 12 residues. The CDR3 DNA reads as TGTGCCAGCAGTTATGGGTATTCACCCCTCCACTTT. It yields the protein CASSYGYSPLHF.

The gene calls are TRBV7-9 and TRBJ2-2, with TRBD1 identical over 9 bases. The germline V gene encodes CDR1 SEHNR and CDR2 FQNEAQ (reference sequence). CDR3 length equals 16 residues. With V trimmed by 5 bases and J by 6 bases, 10 bases remained unmatched. The CDR3 DNA follows: TGTGCCAGCAGCCGACCGGGACAGGGACGGCCCGGGGAGCTGTTTTTT. As protein: CASSRPGQGRPGELFF.

This clonotype appeared a few times. This rearrangement joins TRBV12-3 or TRBV12-4 to TRBJ2-7, with D hard to call. The CDR3 consists of 13 residues. V was pared by 5 bases and J by 6 bases, with 14 bases between. As DNA, the CDR3 is TGTGCCAGCAGTAAAGAAGACACGGGCGAGCAGTACGTC. Protein product: CASSKEDTGEQYV.

This chain joins TRBV2 and TRBJ2-5, with D perhaps matching TRBD1 or TRBD2 (5 bases each). CDR1 is SNHLY and CDR2 is FYNNEI in the germline V gene. The length of the CDR3 is 14 residues. Trimming took 2 bases from V and 5 from J, leaving 12 bases between them. The CDR3 loop is CASSEPGTEETQYF. CDR3 coding DNA: TGTGCCAGCAGTGAACCAGGGACCGAGGAGACCCAGTACTTC.

This clonotype was counted many times. The chain recombines TRBV12-3 or TRBV12-4 with TRBJ1-2; perhaps TRBD1 as D (5 bases). CDR3 length: 13 residues. Trimming took 7 bases from V and 2 from J, leaving 11 bases between them. The CDR3 protein is CASTPGLNYGYTF. The CDR3 DNA is TGTGCCAGCACCCCGGGACTGAACTATGGCTACACCTTC.

This clonotype was seen a few times. The CDR3 sequence is CASSLSSGGLYEQYV. For the CDR3, the DNA is TGTGCCAGCAGTTTATCAAGCGGGGGCCTCTACGAGCAGTACGTC. The chain has TRBV27 and TRBJ2-7; 8 bases align to TRBD2. The CDR3 length is 15 residues. In germline, CDR1 is MNHEY, CDR2 SMNVEV (reference sequence). V dropped 0 bases and J dropped 3; count of bases not matched to a gene: 4.

The chain employs TRBV12-3 or TRBV12-4 and TRBJ2-7; TRBD1 matches 7 bases. The trim removed 3 bases at V and 4 bases at J, leaving 12 bases unmatched. This CDR3 has 16 amino acids. Here the CDR3 reads CASSFYRGPNRYEQYF. CDR3 nucleotides: TGTGCCAGCAGTTTTTACAGGGGCCCAAACCGGTACGAGCAGTACTTC.

The rearrangement links TRBV4-3 to TRBJ1-5, with D possibly TRBD1 on 5 matching bases. CDR1 is LGHNA and CDR2 is YSLEER in the germline V gene. Trimming shortened V by 4 bases and J by 0 bases, and 7 bases separated the two germline ends. This CDR3 contains 14 residues. CDR3 loop: CASSLDTSNQPQHF. Here the CDR3 DNA reads TGCGCCAGCAGCCTGGACACTAGCAATCAGCCCCAGCATTTT.

This clonotype was detected a few times. The chain uses TRBV27 and TRBJ2-5; D is unclear. The CDR3 runs to 14 residues. The germline V gene has CDR1 MNHEY and CDR2 SMNVEV (reference sequence). V was clipped by 6 bases and J by 6 bases, with 17 bases between them. The CDR3 sequence: CASRSQDRAKTQYF. CDR3 bases: TGTGCCAGCAGGAGCCAAGATAGGGCGAAGACCCAGTACTTC.

This clonotype was detected a few times. The J gene is TRBJ2-7, the V gene TRBV12-3 or TRBV12-4; tentative D call: TRBD1 (5 bases). The CDR3 runs 13 residues. Trimming cost V 7 bases and J 3 bases, with 13 bases left between them. The CDR3 loop is CASKGPRGYEQYF. In nucleotides, the CDR3 is TGTGCCAGCAAGGGGCCGCGAGGCTACGAGCAGTACTTC.

The chain has TRBV7-9 and TRBJ2-7, with D possibly being TRBD1 (7 bases). This CDR3 is built from 14 residues. Trimming removed 5 bases from V and 3 bases from J, with 14 bases in between. The V gene's germline CDR1 is SEHNR and CDR2 FQNEAQ (reference sequence). This chain's CDR3 is CASSPAGGYYEQYF. The CDR3 DNA is TGTGCCAGCAGCCCCGCAGGGGGGTACTACGAGCAGTACTTC. Full variable domain (remainder filled in from reference TRBV7-9 and TRBJ2-7): DTGVSQNPRHKITKRGQNVTFRCDPISEHNRLYWYRQTLGQGPEFLTYFQNEAQLEKSRLLSDRFSAERPKGSFSTLEIQRTEQGDSAMYLCASSPAGGYYEQYFGPGTRLTVT.

Only a few counts were recorded for this clonotype. This sequence joins TRBV28 and TRBJ2-7; D is ambiguous. Germline lookup yields CDR1 MDHEN and CDR2 SYDVKM. The V end was cut by 2 bases, the J end by 6 bases, with 14 bases between. The CDR3 runs 14 residues. CDR3 bases: TGTGCCAGCAGTTTACGCAAGAGAAGGACCGAGCAGTACGTC. Encoded protein: CASSLRKRRTEQYV.

This clonotype was seen ten or more times. V gene TRBV7-6 combines with J gene TRBJ1-2, with TRBD1 identical over 9 bases. The CDR3 totals 14 residues. Germline V gene lookup returns CDR1 SGHVS and CDR2 FNYEAQ. Losses at the gene ends were 1 base for V and 6 bases for J; bases not matched to a gene: 3. The CDR3 loop reads CASSLGTGAHGYTF. CDR3 coding DNA: TGTGCCAGCAGCTTAGGGACAGGGGCCCATGGCTACACCTTC.

This chain uses TRBV12-5 with TRBJ2-3; 7 bases fit TRBD2. Unmatched junction bases numbered 5, after V lost 5 bases and J lost 6 bases. The germline V gene encodes CDR1 LGHNT and CDR2 FRNRAP. The CDR3 is 13 residues long. CDR3 sequence reads: CASGPTSADTQYF. Written as DNA, the CDR3 is TGTGCTAGTGGTCCCACTAGCGCCGATACGCAGTATTTT.

The chain joins TRBV12-3 or TRBV12-4 to TRBJ2-5; D gene unclear. Trimming pared 4 bases from V and 4 bases from J, leaving 10 bases between. The CDR3 is made up of 13 amino acids. The CDR3, as DNA: TGTGCCAGCAGTTCCGTCACTCCAGAGACCCAGTACTTC. As protein: CASSSVTPETQYF.

This clonotype showed up just a few times. The rearrangement uses TRBV5-1 and TRBJ1-1; weak D call: TRBD1 (5 bases). Trimming took off 2 bases at V and 1 base at J, with 18 bases between the two ends. CDR3 length: 17 amino acids. The V gene's germline CDR1 is SGHRS and CDR2 YFSETQ. The CDR3 sequence: CASSLLPVGPSNTEAFF. The DNA for the CDR3 is TGCGCCAGCAGCTTATTGCCCGTGGGGCCCTCGAACACTGAAGCTTTCTTT.

For the CDR3, the DNA is TGTGCCACCCGGGGTCCGGATACGCAGTATTTT. It is translated as CATRGPDTQYF. V usage is TRBV6-2 or TRBV6-3 and J usage is TRBJ2-3, with D maybe TRBD2 (5 bases). Germline V gene data show CDR1 as MNHEY and CDR2 as SVGEGT. The CDR3 covers 11 residues. V lost 10 bases, J lost 6 bases, and 11 bases lay in between.

The gene calls are TRBV7-8 and TRBJ2-1; 7 nucleotides line up with TRBD2. Per germline, CDR1 SGHVS and CDR2 FQNEAQ. With V trimmed by 1 base and J by 7 bases, 19 bases remained unmatched. This CDR3 has 19 amino acids. CDR3 nucleotide sequence: TGTGCCAGCAGCTTAGATGTCAACGTTGCGGGGGAGAGGCAAAATGAGCAGTTCTTC. This gives the protein CASSLDVNVAGERQNEQFF.

This clonotype was observed a few times. The chain couples TRBV6-5 to TRBJ2-1; the D is unclear. V lost 2 bases, J lost 6 bases, and 8 bases lay in between. Germline loops: CDR1 MNHEY, CDR2 SVGAGI. The CDR3 length is 13 residues. In DNA form, the CDR3 reads TGTGCCAGCAGTTACAGTCCTAGCAATGAGCAGTTCTTC. It codes for CASSYSPSNEQFF.

The genes are TRBV4-2 and TRBJ2-4, with no clear D. The CDR3 spans 11 residues. CDR1 is LGHNA and CDR2 is YNFKEQ in the germline V gene. V dropped 0 bases and J dropped 7 bases, with 1 base sitting between them. The CDR3 nucleotides read TGTGCCAGCAGCCAAGACAACATTCAGTACTTC. This codes for CASSQDNIQYF.